The 3 T cell receptor beta chains below all came from one sample that was sequenced in a study of T cell clonality in common variable immunodeficiency. Study results and limitations: Common variable immunodeficiency TCR beta sequences reportedly had fewer deletions and N-nucleotide insertions.

Their antigens are not known. Method: immunoSEQ multiplex PCR; TCRdb's copy keeps in-frame clones and lacks some. This sample carries 25,000 to 35,000 clones and no singletons, and around 5% goes to the top ten. Sequenced input: peripheral blood mononuclear cells. The receptors stem from a human donor with common variable immunodeficiency.

At least ten counts were recorded for this clone. The observed sequence ends 3 residues before the CDR3 terminus, with the missing tail filled in from the germline J gene. The chain is built from TRBV6-2 or TRBV6-3 and TRBJ2-5; 8 bases are a match to TRBD2. The germline V gene encodes CDR1 MNHEY and CDR2 SVGEGT. V was clipped by 7 bases and J by 5 bases; unmatched bases: 12. The CDR3 contains 15 residues. CDR3 region: CASTNTRGGRETQYF. CDR3 DNA, as far as it was read: TGTGCCAGCACCAATACTCGGGGGGGCCGGGAGACC.

Notes on this clone: The read ends 3 residues shy of where the CDR3 ends; the end is completed using the germline J gene. The V gene is TRBV7-3, the J gene TRBJ1-1; a weak D match, TRBD1 (5 bases). Germline V gene data show CDR1 as SGHTA and CDR2 as FQGTGA. The CDR3 has 13 residues. Trimming pared 4 bases from V and 3 bases from J, leaving 9 bases between. CDR3 bases read: TGTGCCAGCAGCTGTGGGGGGGACACTGAA. Protein sequence: CASSCGGDTE. The full CDR3 protein reads CASSCGGDTEAFF. The full variable domain, with the rest looked up from reference TRBV7-3 and TRBJ1-1, is GAGVSQTPSNKVTEKGKYVELRCDPISGHTALYWYRQSLGQGPEFLIYFQGTGAADDSGLPNDRFFAVRPEGSVSTLKIQRTERGDSAVYLCASSCGGDTEAFFGQGTRLTVV.

This clone has only a few counts. The sequence runs out 3 residues before the end of the CDR3; the remainder is reconstructed from the germline J gene. This chain joins TRBV6-2 or TRBV6-3 and TRBJ2-7; 10 positions agree with TRBD1. J was trimmed by 6 bases and V by 5 bases; bases with no gene match: 1. This CDR3 comprises 12 residues. The germline gives CDR1 MNHEY, CDR2 SVGEGT. The DNA read from the CDR3 is TGTGCCAGCAGTCGGACAGGGGGCGAG. Translation: CASSRTGGE. The full CDR3 reads CASSRTGGEQYF.